The 4 T cell receptor beta chains below come from one sample, sequenced in a study of OX40 agonist ivuxolimab in advanced cancers. Sequencing was performed with immunoSEQ multiplex PCR; in TCRdb, only in-frame clones are kept and a portion is missing. Of 72,000 or so clones detected, approximately 86% appear once; the ten largest clones hold 1.3%. The sample consisted of CD4+ or CD8+ T cells sorted from blood, taken in a trial of the OX40 agonist ivuxolimab. All receptors come from an adult with an advanced solid tumor such as melanoma, head and neck, liver or kidney cancer.

The rearrangement joins TRBV30 to TRBJ1-1; 7 bases are a match to TRBD1. This CDR3 has 14 residues. Trimming took 5 bases from V and 1 from J; bases not matched to a gene: 7. CDR1 is GTSNPN and CDR2 is SVGIG in the germline V gene (reference sequence). For the CDR3, the DNA is TGTGCCTGGGGTTACAGGGGTCGGAACACTGAAGCTTTCTTT. As protein: CAWGYRGRNTEAFF. Supplemented by reference TRBV30 and TRBJ1-1, the full variable domain reads SQTIHQWPATLVQPVGSPLSLECTVEGTSNPNLYWYRQAAGRGLQLLFYSVGIGQISSEVPQNLSASRPQDRQFILSSKKLLLSDSGFYLCAWGYRGRNTEAFFGQGTRLTVV.

The chain links TRBV11-3 to TRBJ1-3, with D unresolved. The length of the CDR3 is 12 residues. Germline CDR1 SGHNT, CDR2 YENEEA. V lost 4 bases and J 3 bases, leaving 4 bases between the germline ends. CDR3 DNA: TGTGCCAGCAGCTCCGATGGAAACACCATATATTTT. Translation gives CASSSDGNTIYF.

This chain joins TRBV9 and TRBJ2-5; D unresolved. Germline CDR1 reads SGDLS; CDR2 reads YYNGEE. CDR3 size: 13 residues. V shed 0 bases and J shed 7 bases, with 10 bases lying between them. The CDR3: CASSVDERGTQYF. The CDR3 DNA sequence: TGTGCCAGCAGCGTAGACGAGCGTGGGACCCAGTACTTC.

The rearrangement links TRBV10-3 to TRBJ1-1, with D perhaps matching TRBD1 (6 bases). CDR3 length equals 13 residues. V was clipped by 4 bases and J by 2 bases, with 8 bases between them. Per germline, CDR1 ENHRY and CDR2 SYGVKD. Written as DNA, the CDR3 is TGTGCCATCAGTGGGACAGTTAACACTGAAGCTTTCTTT. This encodes CAISGTVNTEAFF.